These 7 T cell receptor beta chains came from one sample sequenced in a study of early T cells in non-severe SARS-CoV-2 infection. Each CDR3 protein is one row after TCRdb ran MiXCR on the 5' RACE reads. The sample yields 65,000 to 75,000 distinct CDR3 sequences, 4.6% seen once. Sequencing was performed on whole blood, taken at baseline. The receptor source for this set is an adult who was a healthcare worker with PCR-confirmed SARS-CoV-2 infection or an uninfected control (not recorded which). The donor label of this sample is uncertain.

The CDR3 DNA sequence: TGTGCCATCTCCTCCGGGACAGGGGCCGGCGAGCAGTACTTC. This gives the protein CAISSGTGAGEQYF. The genes are TRBV5-6 and TRBJ2-7, with TRBD1 matching 10 bases. J gave up 6 bases and V 9 bases, and 12 bases lay outside the gene matches. CDR1 SGHDT and CDR2 YYEEEE come from the germline V gene. CDR3 length: 14 amino acids.

This clonotype turned up a few times. The chain links TRBV28 to TRBJ2-3; the D gene could be TRBD1 or TRBD2 (6 bases each). V lost 7 bases, J lost 4 bases, and 12 bases lay in between. This CDR3 has 13 residues. The germline V gene has CDR1 MDHEN and CDR2 SYDVKM. CDR3 loop: CASKGGGSDTQYF. The CDR3 region has the DNA TGTGCCAGCAAGGGGGGAGGTTCAGATACGCAGTATTTT. Full variable domain (outside the CDR3, taken from reference TRBV28 and TRBJ2-3): DVKVTQSSRYLVKRTGEKVFLECVQDMDHENMFWYRQDPGLGLRLIYFSYDVKMKEKGDIPEGYSVSREKKERFSLILESASTNQTSMYLCASKGGGSDTQYFGPGTRLTVL.

This clonotype was detected many times. The chain uses TRBV7-9 and TRBJ2-2; a possible D gene is TRBD2 (6 bases). The germline gives CDR1 SEHNR, CDR2 FQNEAQ (reference sequence). The CDR3 totals 18 residues. The V end was cut by 5 bases, the J end by 1 base, with 20 bases between. The CDR3 nucleotides are TGTGCCAGCAGCCCTAGGGAGGTGACAAAAGGGAACACCGGGGAGCTGTTTTTT. Protein: CASSPREVTKGNTGELFF.

This clonotype was recorded at least ten times. The chain has TRBV5-6 and TRBJ2-7; 8 nucleotides match TRBD1. The CDR3 is 15 residues long. V was clipped by 4 bases and J by 4 bases; unmatched bases: 10. CDR1 and CDR2 from the germline V gene are SGHDT and YYEEEE. CDR3 loop: CASSPRRTGIYEQYF. The CDR3 DNA reads as TGTGCCAGCAGCCCGAGAAGGACAGGGATATACGAGCAGTACTTC.

There are a few counts of this clonotype. The rearrangement links TRBV29-1 to TRBJ2-3; D remains unclear. Germline V gene sequence: CDR1 SQVTM, CDR2 ANQGSEA. CDR3 length: 13 residues. Trimming left V 4 bases short and J 0 bases short, with 8 bases between. In DNA form, the CDR3 reads TGCAGCGTTGTACTGTCCAGCACAGATACGCAGTATTTT. Residues: CSVVLSSTDTQYF.

CDR3 DNA: TGCGCCAGCAGCCTAACAGGGGAGATGAACACTGAAGCTTTCTTT. This encodes CASSLTGEMNTEAFF. The chain is built from TRBV4-1 and TRBJ1-1; TRBD1 agrees at 7 bases. Trimming at V came to 4 bases and at J to 0 bases, leaving 5 bases not matched to a gene. CDR3 length: 15 residues. Germline loops: CDR1 MGHRA, CDR2 YSYEKL.

This clonotype appeared a few times. This chain joins TRBV5-1 and TRBJ2-5; D tentatively fits TRBD1 or TRBD2 (5 bases each). Germline V lookup: CDR1 SGHRS, CDR2 YFSETQ. Trimming took off 4 bases at V and 2 bases at J, with 12 bases between the two ends. The CDR3 covers 14 residues. The CDR3, as DNA: TGCGCCAGCAGCCCTGGGACGTGGCAAGAGACCCAGTACTTC. Translating it yields CASSPGTWQETQYF. Looking up the rest from reference TRBV5-1 and TRBJ2-5 gives the full variable domain: KAGVTQTPRYLIKTRGQQVTLSCSPISGHRSVSWYQQTPGQGLQFLFEYFSETQRNKGNFPGRFSGRQFSNSRSEMNVSTLELGDSALYLCASSPGTWQETQYFGPGTRLLVL.